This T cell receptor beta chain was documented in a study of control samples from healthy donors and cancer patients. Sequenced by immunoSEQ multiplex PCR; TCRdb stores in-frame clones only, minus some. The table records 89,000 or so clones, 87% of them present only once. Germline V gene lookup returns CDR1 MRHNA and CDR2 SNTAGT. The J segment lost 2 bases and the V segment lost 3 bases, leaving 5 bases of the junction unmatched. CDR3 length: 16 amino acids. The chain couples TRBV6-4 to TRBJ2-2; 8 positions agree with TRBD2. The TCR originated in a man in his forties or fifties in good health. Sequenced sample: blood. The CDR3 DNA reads TGTGCCAGCAGTGATACCGGGACTAGTAACACCGGGGAGCTGTTTTTT. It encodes CASSDTGTSNTGELFF.